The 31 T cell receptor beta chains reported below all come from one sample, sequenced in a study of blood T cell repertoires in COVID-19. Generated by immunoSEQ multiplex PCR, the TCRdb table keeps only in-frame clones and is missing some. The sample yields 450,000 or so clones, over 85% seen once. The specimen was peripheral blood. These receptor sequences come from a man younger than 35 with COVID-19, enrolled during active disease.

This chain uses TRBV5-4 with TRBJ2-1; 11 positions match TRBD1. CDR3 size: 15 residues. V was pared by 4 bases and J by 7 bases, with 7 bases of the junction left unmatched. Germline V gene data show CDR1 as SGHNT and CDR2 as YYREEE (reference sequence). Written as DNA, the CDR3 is TGTGCCAGCAGCCATGGACAGGGGGCTAGGAATGAGCAGTTCTTC. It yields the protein CASSHGQGARNEQFF.

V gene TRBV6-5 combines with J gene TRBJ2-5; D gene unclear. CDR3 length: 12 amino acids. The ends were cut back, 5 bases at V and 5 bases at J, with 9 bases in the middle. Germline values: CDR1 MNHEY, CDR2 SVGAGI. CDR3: CASSRPGETQYF. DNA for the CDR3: TGTGCCAGCAGTCGGCCCGGGGAGACCCAGTACTTC.

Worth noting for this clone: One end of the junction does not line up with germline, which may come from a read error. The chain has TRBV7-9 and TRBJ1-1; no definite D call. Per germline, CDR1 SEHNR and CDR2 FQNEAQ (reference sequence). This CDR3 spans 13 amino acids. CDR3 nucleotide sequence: TGTGCCAGCAGCTTATCTAATTATGGGCGTTTGCTCTTT. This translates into CASSLSNYGRLLF.

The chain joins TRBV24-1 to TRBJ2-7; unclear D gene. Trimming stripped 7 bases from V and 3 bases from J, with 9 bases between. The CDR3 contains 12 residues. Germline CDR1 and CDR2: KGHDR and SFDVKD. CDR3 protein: CATSLYGYEQYF. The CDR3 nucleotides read TGTGCCACCAGCCTATATGGCTACGAGCAGTACTTC.

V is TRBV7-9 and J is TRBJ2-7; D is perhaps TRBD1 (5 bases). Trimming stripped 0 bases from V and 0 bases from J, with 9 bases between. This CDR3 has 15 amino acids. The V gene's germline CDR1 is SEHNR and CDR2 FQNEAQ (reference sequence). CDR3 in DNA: TGTGCCAGCAGCTTAGCAACAGGAAGCTCCTACGAGCAGTACTTC. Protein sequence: CASSLATGSSYEQYF.

The CDR3 region has the DNA TGTGCCAGCACCGGTCCCACGGGGGGAAACACTGAAGCTTTCTTT. This translates into CASTGPTGGNTEAFF. The J gene is TRBJ1-1, the V gene TRBV2; possible D gene TRBD1, 5 bases. Germline V CDR1 and CDR2: SNHLY, FYNNEI. V was pared by 7 bases and J by 2 bases, with 17 bases between. This CDR3 has 15 amino acids.

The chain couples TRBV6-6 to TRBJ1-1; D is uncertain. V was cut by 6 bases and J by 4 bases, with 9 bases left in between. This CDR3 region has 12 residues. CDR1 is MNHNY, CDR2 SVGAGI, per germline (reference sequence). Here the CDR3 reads CASRTTGTEAFF. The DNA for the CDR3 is TGTGCCAGCAGGACGACGGGCACTGAAGCTTTCTTT.

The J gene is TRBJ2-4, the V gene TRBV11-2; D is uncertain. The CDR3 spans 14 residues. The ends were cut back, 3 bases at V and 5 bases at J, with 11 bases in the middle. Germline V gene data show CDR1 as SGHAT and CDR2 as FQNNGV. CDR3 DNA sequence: TGTGCCAGCAGCTTTCTACGTCTTGAAAACATTCAGTACTTC. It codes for CASSFLRLENIQYF.

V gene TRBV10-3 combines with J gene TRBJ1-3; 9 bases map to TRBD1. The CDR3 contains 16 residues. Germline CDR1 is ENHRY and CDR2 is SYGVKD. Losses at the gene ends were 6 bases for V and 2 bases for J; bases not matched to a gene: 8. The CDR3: CAISPVQGAPGNTIYF. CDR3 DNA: TGTGCCATCAGCCCCGTACAGGGGGCCCCTGGAAACACCATATATTTT.

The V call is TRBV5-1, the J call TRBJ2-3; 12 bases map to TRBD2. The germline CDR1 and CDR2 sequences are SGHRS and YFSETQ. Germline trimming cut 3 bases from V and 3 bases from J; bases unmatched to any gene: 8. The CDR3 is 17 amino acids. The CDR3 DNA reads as TGCGCCAGCAGCTCCGGCACACTAGCGGGGGGAACAGATACGCAGTATTTT. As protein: CASSSGTLAGGTDTQYF. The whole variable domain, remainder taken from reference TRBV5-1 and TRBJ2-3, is KAGVTQTPRYLIKTRGQQVTLSCSPISGHRSVSWYQQTPGQGLQFLFEYFSETQRNKGNFPGRFSGRQFSNSRSEMNVSTLELGDSALYLCASSSGTLAGGTDTQYFGPGTRLTVL.

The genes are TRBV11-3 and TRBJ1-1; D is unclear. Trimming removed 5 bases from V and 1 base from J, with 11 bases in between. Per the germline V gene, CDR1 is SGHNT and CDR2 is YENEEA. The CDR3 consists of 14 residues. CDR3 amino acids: CASSQSGGNTEAFF. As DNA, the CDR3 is TGTGCCAGCAGCCAAAGCGGTGGGAACACTGAAGCTTTCTTT.

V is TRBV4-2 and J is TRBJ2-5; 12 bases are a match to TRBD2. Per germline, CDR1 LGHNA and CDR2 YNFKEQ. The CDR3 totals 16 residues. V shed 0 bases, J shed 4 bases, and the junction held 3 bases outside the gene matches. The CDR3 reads CASSQDPSGGAETQYF. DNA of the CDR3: TGTGCCAGCAGCCAAGATCCTAGCGGGGGGGCAGAGACCCAGTACTTC.

In DNA, the CDR3 is TGTGCCAGCAGCTTAGGGTTCCTAGCGGCCGCCGGGGAGCTGTTTTTT. It is translated as CASSLGFLAAAGELFF. The rearrangement uses TRBV11-2 and TRBJ2-2; TRBD2 agrees at 7 bases. The CDR3 loop spans 16 amino acids. Per the germline V gene, CDR1 is SGHAT and CDR2 is FQNNGV. Germline trimming cut 1 base from V and 6 bases from J; bases unmatched to any gene: 8.

This CDR3 is CASSPLDVVDTQYF. CDR3 coding DNA: TGTGCCAGCTCACCCTTAGATGTGGTAGATACGCAGTATTTT. V usage is TRBV18 and J usage is TRBJ2-3; D call uncertain. Germline lookup yields CDR1 KGHSH and CDR2 LQKENI. V lost 3 bases and J 5 bases, leaving 12 bases between the germline ends. This CDR3 contains 14 residues.

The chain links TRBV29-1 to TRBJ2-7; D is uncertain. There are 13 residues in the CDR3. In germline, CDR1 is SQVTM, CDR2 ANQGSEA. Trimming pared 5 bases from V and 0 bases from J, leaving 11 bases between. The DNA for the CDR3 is TGCAGCGTTAAGCGCCCTGGCTCCTACGAGCAGTACTTC. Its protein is CSVKRPGSYEQYF.

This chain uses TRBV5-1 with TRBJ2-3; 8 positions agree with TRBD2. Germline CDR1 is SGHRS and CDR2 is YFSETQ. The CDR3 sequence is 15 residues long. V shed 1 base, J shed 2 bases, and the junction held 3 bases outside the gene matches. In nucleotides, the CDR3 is TGCGCCAGCAGCTTGTGGGGACTAGACACAGATACGCAGTATTTT. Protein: CASSLWGLDTDTQYF. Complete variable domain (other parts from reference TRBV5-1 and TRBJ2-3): KAGVTQTPRYLIKTRGQQVTLSCSPISGHRSVSWYQQTPGQGLQFLFEYFSETQRNKGNFPGRFSGRQFSNSRSEMNVSTLELGDSALYLCASSLWGLDTDTQYFGPGTRLTVL.

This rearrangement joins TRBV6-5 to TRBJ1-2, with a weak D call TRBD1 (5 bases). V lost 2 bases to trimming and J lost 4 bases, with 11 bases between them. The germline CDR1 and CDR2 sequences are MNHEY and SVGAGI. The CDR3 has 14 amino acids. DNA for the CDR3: TGTGCCAGCAGTTACCAGGGATTGGGCTATGGCTACACCTTC. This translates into CASSYQGLGYGYTF.

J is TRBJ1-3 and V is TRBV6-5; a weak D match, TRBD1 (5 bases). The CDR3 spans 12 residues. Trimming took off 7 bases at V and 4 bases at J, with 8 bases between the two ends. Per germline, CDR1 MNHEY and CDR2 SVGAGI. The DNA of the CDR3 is TGTGCCAGCACAGGGCCGGGAAACACCATATATTTT. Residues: CASTGPGNTIYF.

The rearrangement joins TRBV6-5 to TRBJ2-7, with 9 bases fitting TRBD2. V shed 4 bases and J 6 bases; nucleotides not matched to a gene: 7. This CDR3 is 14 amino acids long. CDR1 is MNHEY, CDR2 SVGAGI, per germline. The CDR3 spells CASSSGTSRSEQYF. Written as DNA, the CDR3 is TGTGCCAGCAGTTCCGGGACTAGCCGGAGCGAGCAGTACTTC.

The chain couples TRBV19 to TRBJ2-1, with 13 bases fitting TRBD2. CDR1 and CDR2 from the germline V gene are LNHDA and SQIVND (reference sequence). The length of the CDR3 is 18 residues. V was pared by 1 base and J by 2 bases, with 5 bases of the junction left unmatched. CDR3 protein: CASSIVPTSGGAYNEQFF. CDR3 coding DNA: TGTGCCAGTAGTATAGTGCCAACTAGCGGGGGGGCCTACAATGAGCAGTTCTTC.

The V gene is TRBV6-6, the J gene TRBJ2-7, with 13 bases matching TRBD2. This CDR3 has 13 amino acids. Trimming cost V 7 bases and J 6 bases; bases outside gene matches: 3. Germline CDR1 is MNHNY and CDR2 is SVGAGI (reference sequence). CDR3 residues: CASTRTSGSEQYF. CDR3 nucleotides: TGTGCCAGCACCCGGACTAGCGGGAGCGAGCAGTACTTC.

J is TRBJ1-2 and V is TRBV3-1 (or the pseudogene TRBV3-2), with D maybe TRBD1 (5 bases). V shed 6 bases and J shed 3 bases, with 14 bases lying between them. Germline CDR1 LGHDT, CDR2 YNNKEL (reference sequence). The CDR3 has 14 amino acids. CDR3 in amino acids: CASRKWGKDYGYTF. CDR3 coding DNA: TGTGCCAGCAGAAAATGGGGCAAGGACTATGGCTACACCTTC.

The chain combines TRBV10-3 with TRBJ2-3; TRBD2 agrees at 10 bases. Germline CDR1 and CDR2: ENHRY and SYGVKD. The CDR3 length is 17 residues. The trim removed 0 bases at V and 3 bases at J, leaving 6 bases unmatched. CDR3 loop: CAISESGASGGTDTQYF. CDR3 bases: TGTGCCATCAGTGAGTCGGGTGCTAGCGGGGGAACAGATACGCAGTATTTT.

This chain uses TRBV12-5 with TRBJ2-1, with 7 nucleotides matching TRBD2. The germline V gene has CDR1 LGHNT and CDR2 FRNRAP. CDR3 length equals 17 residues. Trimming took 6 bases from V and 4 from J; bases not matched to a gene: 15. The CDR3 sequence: CASGQRTGTIPYNEQFF. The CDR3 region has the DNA TGTGCTAGTGGCCAGAGGACCGGGACTATACCGTACAATGAGCAGTTCTTC. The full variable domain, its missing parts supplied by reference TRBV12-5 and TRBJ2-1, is DARVTQTPRHKVTEMGQEVTMRCQPILGHNTVFWYRQTMMQGLELLAYFRNRAPLDDSGMPKDRFSAEMPDATLATLKIQPSEPRDSAVYFCASGQRTGTIPYNEQFFGPGTRLTVL.

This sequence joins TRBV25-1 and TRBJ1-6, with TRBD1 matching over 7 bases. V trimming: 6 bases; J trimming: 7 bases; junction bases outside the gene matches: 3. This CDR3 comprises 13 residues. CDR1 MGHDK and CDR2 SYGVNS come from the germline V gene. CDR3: CASRDRLNSPLHF. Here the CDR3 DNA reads TGTGCCAGCAGGGACAGGCTGAATTCACCCCTCCACTTT.

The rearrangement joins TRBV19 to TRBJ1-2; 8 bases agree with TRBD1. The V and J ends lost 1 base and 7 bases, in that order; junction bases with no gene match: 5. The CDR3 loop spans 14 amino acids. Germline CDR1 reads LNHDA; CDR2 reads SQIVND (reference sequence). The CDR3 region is CASSIGAGGGGYTF. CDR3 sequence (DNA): TGTGCCAGTAGTATAGGCGCAGGGGGCGGTGGCTACACCTTC.

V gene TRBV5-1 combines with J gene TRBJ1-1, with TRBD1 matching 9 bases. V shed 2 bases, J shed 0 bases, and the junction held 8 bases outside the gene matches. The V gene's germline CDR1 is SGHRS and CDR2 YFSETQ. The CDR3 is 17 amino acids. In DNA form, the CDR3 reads TGCGCCAGCAGCTTAGAACAGGGGGCGGGAATGAACACTGAAGCTTTCTTT. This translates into CASSLEQGAGMNTEAFF.

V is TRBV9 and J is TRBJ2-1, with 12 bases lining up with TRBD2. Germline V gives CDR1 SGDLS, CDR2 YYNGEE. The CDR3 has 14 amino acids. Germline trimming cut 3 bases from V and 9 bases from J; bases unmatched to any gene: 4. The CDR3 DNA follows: TGTGCCAGCAGCGCGACTAGCGGGAGAGTTGAGCAGTTCTTC. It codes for CASSATSGRVEQFF. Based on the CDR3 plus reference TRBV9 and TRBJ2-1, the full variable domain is DSGVTQTPKHLITATGQRVTLRCSPRSGDLSVYWYQQSLDQGLQFLIQYYNGEERAKGNILERFSAQQFPDLHSELNLSSLELGDSALYFCASSATSGRVEQFFGPGTRLTVL.

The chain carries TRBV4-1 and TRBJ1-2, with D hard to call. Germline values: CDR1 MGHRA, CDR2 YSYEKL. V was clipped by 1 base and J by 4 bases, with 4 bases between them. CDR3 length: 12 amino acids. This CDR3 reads CASSQGPYGYTF. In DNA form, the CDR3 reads TGCGCCAGCAGCCAAGGGCCCTATGGCTACACCTTC.

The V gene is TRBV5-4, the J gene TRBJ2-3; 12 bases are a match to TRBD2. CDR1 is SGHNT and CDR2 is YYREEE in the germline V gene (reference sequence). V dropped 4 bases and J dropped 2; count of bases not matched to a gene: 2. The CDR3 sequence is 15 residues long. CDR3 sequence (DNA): TGTGCCAGCAGCGGACTAGCGGGATTCACAGATACGCAGTATTTT. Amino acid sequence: CASSGLAGFTDTQYF.

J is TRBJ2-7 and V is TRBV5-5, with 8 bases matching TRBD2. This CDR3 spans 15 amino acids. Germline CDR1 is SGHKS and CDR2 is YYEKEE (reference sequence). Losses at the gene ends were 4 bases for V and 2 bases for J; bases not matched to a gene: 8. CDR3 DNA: TGTGCCAGCAGCCTGAGAGCGGGGGAGGCCTACGAGCAGTACTTC. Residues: CASSLRAGEAYEQYF. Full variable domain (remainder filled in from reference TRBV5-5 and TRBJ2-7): DAGVTQSPTHLIKTRGQQVTLRCSPISGHKSVSWYQQVLGQGPQFIFQYYEKEERGRGNFPDRFSARQFPNYSSELNVNALLLGDSALYLCASSLRAGEAYEQYFGPGTRLTVT.